This T cell receptor beta chain was observed in a study of OX40 agonist ivuxolimab in advanced cancers. Study context: Each patient was given ivuxolimab into a vein every 2 weeks, at 0.01 to 10 mg/kg.

V lost 4 bases, J lost 3 bases, and 12 bases stayed unmatched. Per the germline V gene, CDR1 is SGHRS and CDR2 is YFSETQ. This CDR3 is 16 amino acids long. Data came from immunoSEQ multiplex PCR; TCRdb stores just in-frame clones and leaves some out. This sample yields 65,000 to 85,000 clones, of which around 80% are seen a single time; just under 2.5% belongs to the top ten. This chain connects TRBV5-1 to TRBJ1-1; the match to TRBD1 covers 7 bases. The input for sequencing was CD4+ or CD8+ T cells sorted from blood, taken in a trial of the OX40 agonist ivuxolimab. The clonotype originates from an adult with an advanced solid tumor such as melanoma, head and neck, liver or kidney cancer. The CDR3 reads CASSPGRGQKDTEAFF. CDR3 bases: TGCGCCAGCAGCCCCGGGAGGGGGCAAAAGGACACTGAAGCTTTCTTT. The whole variable domain, filled in from reference TRBV5-1 and TRBJ1-1, reads KAGVTQTPRYLIKTRGQQVTLSCSPISGHRSVSWYQQTPGQGLQFLFEYFSETQRNKGNFPGRFSGRQFSNSRSEMNVSTLELGDSALYLCASSPGRGQKDTEAFFGQGTRLTVV.